A single sample is the source of the 27 T cell receptor beta chains below, sequenced in a study of blood T cell repertoires in COVID-19. Libraries were prepared by immunoSEQ multiplex PCR; TCRdb keeps only in-frame clonotypes and omits some of them. Among 190,000 or so clones, approximately 86% were seen once, and the ten largest hold less than 3.5%. Specimen: peripheral blood. All receptors come from a man aged 35 to 55 with active or convalescent COVID-19.

The chain recombines TRBV29-1 with TRBJ1-1; 9 bases map to TRBD1. This CDR3 is 13 amino acids long. The germline V gene encodes CDR1 SQVTM and CDR2 ANQGSEA. V lost 3 bases and J lost 4; bases outside the gene matches: 3. CDR3 protein: CSVDRQGGTEAFF. CDR3 in DNA: TGCAGCGTTGATAGACAGGGGGGCACTGAAGCTTTCTTT.

This clone has only one observation. This chain joins TRBV15 and TRBJ2-5; weak D call: TRBD1 (5 bases). There are 15 residues in the CDR3. Per germline, CDR1 LNHNV and CDR2 YYDKDF (reference sequence). V lost 1 base, J lost 5 bases, and 14 bases lay in between. Here the CDR3 DNA reads TGTGCCACCAGCAGAGGCCAGACAAAGGGGGAGACCCAGTACTTC. Residues: CATSRGQTKGETQYF.

This chain links TRBV15 with TRBJ1-2; D is unclear. Trimming took off 0 bases at V and 4 bases at J, with 12 bases between the two ends. The CDR3 covers 15 residues. In germline, CDR1 is LNHNV, CDR2 YYDKDF (reference sequence). The CDR3 DNA is TGTGCCACCAGCAGAGAATCCGGGATCCTCTATGGCTACACCTTC. This translates into CATSRESGILYGYTF.

The chain combines TRBV5-4 with TRBJ1-2; D call uncertain. V lost 4 bases and J 2 bases, leaving 9 bases between the germline ends. From germline, CDR1 is SGHNT and CDR2 YYREEE (reference sequence). CDR3 length equals 13 residues. In DNA form, the CDR3 reads TGTGCCAGCAGCCCGAACATGAACTATGGCTACACCTTC. This sequence encodes CASSPNMNYGYTF.

The chain combines TRBV11-2 with TRBJ2-1, with D tentatively TRBD2 (6 bases). Germline V gene data show CDR1 as SGHAT and CDR2 as FQNNGV. There are 14 residues in the CDR3. Trimming removed 5 bases from V and 0 bases from J, with 8 bases in between. The CDR3 protein is CASSGGYSYNEQFF. CDR3 coding DNA: TGTGCCAGCAGCGGAGGGTACTCCTACAATGAGCAGTTCTTC. Together with reference TRBV11-2 and TRBJ2-1, the CDR3 gives the full variable domain: EAGVAQSPRYKIIEKRQSVAFWCNPISGHATLYWYQQILGQGPKLLIQFQNNGVVDDSQLPKDRFSAERLKGVDSTLKIQPAKLEDSAVYLCASSGGYSYNEQFFGPGTRLTVL.

CDR3 in amino acids: CASSLAQGAVETQYF. Here the CDR3 DNA reads TGTGCCAGCAGCTTAGCCCAGGGGGCGGTTGAGACCCAGTACTTC. The chain couples TRBV7-9 to TRBJ2-5, with 8 bases matching TRBD1. CDR1 and CDR2 (germline): SEHNR, FQNEAQ (reference sequence). The CDR3 consists of 15 residues. Trimming cost V 0 bases and J 5 bases; bases outside gene matches: 5.

The rearrangement links TRBV19 to TRBJ2-7, with 10 bases matching TRBD1. V dropped 5 bases and J dropped 5; count of bases not matched to a gene: 9. Germline V lookup: CDR1 LNHDA, CDR2 SQIVND (reference sequence). CDR3 length equals 15 residues. CDR3 in amino acids: CASSPVGTGVHEQYF. The CDR3 DNA reads as TGTGCCAGTAGTCCAGTCGGGACAGGGGTCCACGAGCAGTACTTC.

Only one count was recorded for this clone. V is TRBV11-2 and J is TRBJ2-4; 7 bases align to TRBD1. V trimming: 5 bases; J trimming: 9 bases; junction bases outside the gene matches: 10. This CDR3 has 14 amino acids. Germline values: CDR1 SGHAT, CDR2 FQNNGV. The CDR3 DNA follows: TGTGCCAGCAGCGTGACGACAGGGTCGAGCATTCAGTACTTC. As protein: CASSVTTGSSIQYF.

The chain joins TRBV5-8 to TRBJ1-2, with 10 bases aligning to TRBD1. Germline V gene sequence: CDR1 SGHTS, CDR2 YDEGEE. V shed 3 bases, J shed 4 bases, and the junction held 6 bases outside the gene matches. This CDR3 is 15 amino acids long. CDR3 coding DNA: TGTGCCAGCAGCTCCCCGACAGGGGGCCCCTATGGCTACACCTTC. It translates to CASSSPTGGPYGYTF.

This chain joins TRBV28 and TRBJ1-4, with a tentative D call TRBD1 (6 bases). This CDR3 region has 14 residues. Trimming removed 7 bases from V and 7 bases from J, with 16 bases in between. Germline V gene sequence: CDR1 MDHEN, CDR2 SYDVKM. CDR3 in amino acids: CASKTQGLTEKLFF. The CDR3 nucleotides are TGTGCCAGCAAAACGCAGGGGCTTACTGAAAAACTGTTTTTT.

This chain joins TRBV7-9 and TRBJ2-7, with 7 bases identical to TRBD2. The CDR3 loop spans 13 amino acids. V shed 5 bases, J shed 3 bases, and the junction held 4 bases outside the gene matches. CDR1 is SEHNR, CDR2 FQNEAQ, per germline (reference sequence). The CDR3 sequence is CASSRPGGYEQYF. The CDR3 region has the DNA TGTGCCAGCAGCCGACCGGGGGGCTACGAGCAGTACTTC.

The V call is TRBV27, the J call TRBJ2-7, with 9 nucleotides matching TRBD1. CDR1 is MNHEY and CDR2 is SMNVEV in the germline V gene (reference sequence). Unmatched junction bases numbered 2, after V lost 5 bases and J lost 0 bases. The CDR3 has 14 residues. CDR3 nucleotide sequence: TGTGCCAGCAGTACGACAGGGGGCTCCTACGAGCAGTACTTC. Residues: CASSTTGGSYEQYF.

The genes are TRBV7-9 and TRBJ1-2; TRBD1 is a possible D gene (5 bases). The CDR3 length is 17 residues. The ends were cut back, 4 bases at V and 4 bases at J, with 22 bases in the middle. Germline values: CDR1 SEHNR, CDR2 FQNEAQ (reference sequence). The CDR3 sequence: CASSSDLTARLVYGYTF. Written as DNA, the CDR3 is TGTGCCAGCAGCTCCGACCTGACAGCCCGACTTGTCTATGGCTACACCTTC.

This clone was found a few times. The gene calls are TRBV30 and TRBJ1-5, with no clear D. The length of the CDR3 is 13 residues. CDR1 and CDR2 (germline): GTSNPN, SVGIG (reference sequence). V gave up 0 bases and J gave up 7 bases, with 10 bases separating them. CDR3 sequence: CAWSVRGGQPQHF. CDR3 nucleotide sequence: TGTGCCTGGAGTGTACGGGGTGGGCAGCCCCAGCATTTT.

The V gene is TRBV18, the J gene TRBJ1-5; 8 nucleotides agree with TRBD1. CDR1 and CDR2 (germline): KGHSH, LQKENI. CDR3 length: 15 amino acids. J was trimmed by 5 bases and V by 3 bases; bases with no gene match: 6. This chain's CDR3 is CASSPEDREYQPQHF. The CDR3 bases are TGTGCCAGCTCACCCGAGGACAGGGAGTATCAGCCCCAGCATTTT.

This chain joins TRBV6-5 and TRBJ1-2, with D perhaps matching TRBD1 (5 bases). This CDR3 has 13 residues. Trimming pared 6 bases from V and 3 bases from J, leaving 11 bases between. Germline CDR1 reads MNHEY; CDR2 reads SVGAGI. The CDR3 sequence is CASRKTEHYGYTF. The CDR3 DNA is TGTGCCAGCAGGAAGACAGAGCACTATGGCTACACCTTC.

The chain couples TRBV7-6 to TRBJ1-4, with a possible D match to TRBD1 (6 bases). The CDR3 totals 19 residues. Trimming stripped 2 bases from V and 2 bases from J, with 21 bases between. CDR1 and CDR2 from the germline V gene are SGHVS and FNYEAQ. CDR3 amino acids: CASSLSVTGSGSTNEKLFF. CDR3 nucleotides: TGTGCCAGCAGCTTATCCGTGACAGGATCAGGATCGACTAATGAAAAACTGTTTTTT.

The chain recombines TRBV24-1 with TRBJ2-2; D is perhaps TRBD1 (6 bases). This CDR3 has 17 amino acids. V lost 9 bases and J lost 4, with 23 bases in between. Per germline, CDR1 KGHDR and CDR2 SFDVKD. The CDR3 DNA reads TGTGCCACCCAAAGGACCCAGGGACAATCGGTCACCGGGGAGCTGTTTTTT. Translating gives CATQRTQGQSVTGELFF.

This chain uses TRBV11-3 with TRBJ2-3; 8 positions agree with TRBD1. CDR3 length: 15 residues. J lost 2 bases, V lost 2 bases, and 3 bases had no gene match. Germline CDR1 reads SGHNT; CDR2 reads YENEEA. The CDR3 sequence is CASSLSDRATDTQYF. CDR3 sequence (DNA): TGTGCCAGCAGCTTATCGGACAGGGCCACAGATACGCAGTATTTT.

This rearrangement joins TRBV5-1 to TRBJ2-3; D perhaps matches TRBD1 (6 bases). The CDR3 loop spans 15 amino acids. Germline assignment: CDR1 SGHRS and CDR2 YFSETQ. V lost 0 bases and J 2 bases, leaving 10 bases between the germline ends. CDR3 protein: CASSLADSHTDTQYF. The CDR3 nucleotides are TGCGCCAGCAGCTTGGCGGACAGTCACACAGATACGCAGTATTTT. Supplemented by reference TRBV5-1 and TRBJ2-3, the full variable domain reads KAGVTQTPRYLIKTRGQQVTLSCSPISGHRSVSWYQQTPGQGLQFLFEYFSETQRNKGNFPGRFSGRQFSNSRSEMNVSTLELGDSALYLCASSLADSHTDTQYFGPGTRLTVL.

The chain joins TRBV10-3 to TRBJ2-7; tentatively, D is TRBD1 (5 bases). The germline CDR1 and CDR2 sequences are ENHRY and SYGVKD. Trimming cost V 5 bases and J 6 bases, with 14 bases left between them. The CDR3 extends over 13 amino acids. The CDR3 here is CAISTDTPSEQYF. The CDR3 nucleotides read TGTGCCATCAGTACGGACACCCCTAGCGAGCAGTACTTC.

The chain has TRBV12-3 or TRBV12-4 and TRBJ2-4; D gene unclear. The length of the CDR3 is 12 residues. Trimming took 4 bases from V and 8 from J, leaving 9 bases between them. The CDR3 is CASSSGFDIQYF. The CDR3 DNA sequence: TGTGCCAGCAGTTCAGGATTCGACATTCAGTACTTC.

This rearrangement joins TRBV6-5 to TRBJ2-4; no firm D call. The ends were cut back, 4 bases at V and 0 bases at J, with 7 bases in the middle. The CDR3 is made up of 14 amino acids. Per germline, CDR1 MNHEY and CDR2 SVGAGI. CDR3 sequence reads: CASSSWLAKNIQYF. In nucleotides, the CDR3 is TGTGCCAGCAGTTCATGGCTAGCCAAAAACATTCAGTACTTC.

V usage is TRBV11-2 and J usage is TRBJ2-5; a weak D match, TRBD1 (6 bases). CDR1 and CDR2 from the germline V gene are SGHAT and FQNNGV. The CDR3 consists of 14 residues. V gave up 5 bases and J gave up 2 bases, with 12 bases separating them. The CDR3 DNA follows: TGTGCCAGCAGCCTGATACAGGGTCAAGAGACCCAGTACTTC. Protein product: CASSLIQGQETQYF.

V gene TRBV28 combines with J gene TRBJ1-4; no clear D. Germline V gene sequence: CDR1 MDHEN, CDR2 SYDVKM. Trimming shortened V by 4 bases and J by 0 bases, and 9 bases separated the two germline ends. This CDR3 spans 15 amino acids. The chain's CDR3 is CASSSELATNEKLFF. The DNA for the CDR3 is TGTGCCAGCAGTTCGGAGTTGGCAACTAATGAAAAACTGTTTTTT.

This clone came up once. The CDR3 nucleotides read TGTGCCAGCAGCGTAGGGCTAGCACCATACAATGAGCAGTTCTTC. Translation: CASSVGLAPYNEQFF. The rearrangement links TRBV9 to TRBJ2-1, with TRBD2 as a possible D gene (5 bases). The CDR3 runs 15 residues. V lost 0 bases and J 4 bases, leaving 11 bases between the germline ends. Per the germline V gene, CDR1 is SGDLS and CDR2 is YYNGEE.

This chain connects TRBV5-1 to TRBJ2-3, with 8 bases fitting TRBD1. Germline CDR1 reads SGHRS; CDR2 reads YFSETQ. The CDR3 loop spans 16 amino acids. The V gene end was trimmed by 0 bases and the J gene end by 4 bases; junction bases not matched to a gene: 7. The CDR3 DNA reads as TGCGCCAGCAGCTTGGGCACAGGGGGTTTCTCAGATACGCAGTATTTT. Translated: CASSLGTGGFSDTQYF.